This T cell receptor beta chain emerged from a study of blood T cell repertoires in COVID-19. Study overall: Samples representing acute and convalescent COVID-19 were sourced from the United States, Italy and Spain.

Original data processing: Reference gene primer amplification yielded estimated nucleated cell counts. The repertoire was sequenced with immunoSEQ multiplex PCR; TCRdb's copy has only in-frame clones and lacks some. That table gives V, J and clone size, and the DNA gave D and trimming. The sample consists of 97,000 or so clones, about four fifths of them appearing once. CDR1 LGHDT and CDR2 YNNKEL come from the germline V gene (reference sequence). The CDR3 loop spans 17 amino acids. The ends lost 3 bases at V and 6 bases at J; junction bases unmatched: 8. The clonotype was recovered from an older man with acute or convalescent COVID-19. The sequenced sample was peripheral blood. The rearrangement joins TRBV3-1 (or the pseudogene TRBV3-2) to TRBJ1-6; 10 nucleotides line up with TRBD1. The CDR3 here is CASSQTGQGVFNSPLHF. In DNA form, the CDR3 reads TGTGCCAGCAGCCAGACCGGACAGGGGGTCTTTAATTCACCCCTCCACTTT.